These 9 T cell receptor beta chains were sequenced from one sample in a study of response to subunit inactivated influenza vaccine. TCRdb re-analysed the RT-PCR reads in MiXCR, keeping a single row per CDR3 protein. The sample yields around 190,000 distinct CDR3 sequences, over 13% seen once. This sample comprised CD8+ T cells sorted from PBMCs, obtained 5 days after vaccination. These receptors all come from a man aged 50-60 years who received an inactivated influenza vaccine.

The genes are TRBV12-3 or TRBV12-4 and TRBJ2-7, with TRBD2 as a possible D gene (5 bases). This CDR3 has 14 amino acids. Between the trimmed V and J ends, which lost 3 bases and 2 bases, there was a span of 11 bases. CDR3: CASSLSGFAYEQYF. For the CDR3, the DNA is TGTGCCAGCAGTTTGTCGGGGTTTGCCTACGAGCAGTACTTC.

This clonotype was seen only a few times. The V and J genes are TRBV27 and TRBJ2-7; no firm D call. There are 15 residues in the CDR3. Germline assignment: CDR1 MNHEY and CDR2 SMNVEV (reference sequence). Trimming took off 5 bases at V and 0 bases at J, with 14 bases between the two ends. CDR3 protein: CASSALTDTSYEQYF. CDR3 DNA sequence: TGTGCCAGCAGTGCGCTAACCGACACCTCCTACGAGCAGTACTTC.

V usage is TRBV29-1 and J usage is TRBJ1-2; D gene ambiguous. The CDR3 runs 10 residues. Germline CDR1 and CDR2: SQVTM and ANQGSEA. CDR3: CSVNSYGYTF. The CDR3, as DNA: TGCAGTGTAAATAGCTATGGCTACACCTTC.

This clonotype has only a few counts. The chain joins TRBV4-3 to TRBJ2-7; D is possibly TRBD1 (5 bases). CDR3 size: 14 residues. Looked up from germline, CDR1 is LGHNA and CDR2 is YSLEER. Deletions cut 4 bases from V and 2 bases from J, with 12 bases between. The DNA for the CDR3 is TGCGCCAGCAGCCTGGAGCAGGGCCCCTACGAGCAGTACTTC. It is translated as CASSLEQGPYEQYF.

This clonotype turned up a few times. The chain combines TRBV4-3 with TRBJ1-6; D possibly corresponds to TRBD1 (5 bases). This CDR3 is built from 15 residues. V was shortened by 0 bases and J by 7 bases, with 10 bases between the two germline ends. Germline V gives CDR1 LGHNA, CDR2 YSLEER. This CDR3 reads CASSQDGTVNSPLHF. The DNA of the CDR3 is TGCGCCAGCAGCCAAGATGGGACTGTGAATTCACCCCTCCACTTT.

The rearrangement joins TRBV29-1 to TRBJ1-2, with D possibly TRBD1 on 5 matching bases. This CDR3 region has 14 residues. Deletions cut 5 bases from V and 2 bases from J, with 15 bases between. Germline V gives CDR1 SQVTM, CDR2 ANQGSEA. The CDR3 nucleotides are TGCAGCGTTCTTACCGGGGGACTCAACTATGGCTACACCTTC. Protein sequence: CSVLTGGLNYGYTF.

V usage is TRBV7-6 and J usage is TRBJ1-6; D remains unclear. CDR3 length: 13 residues. Per the germline V gene, CDR1 is SGHVS and CDR2 is FNYEAQ. With 3 bases removed from V and 9 bases from J, the gap between germline ends came to 9 bases. CDR3 coding DNA: TGTGCCAGCAGCTTGGGCGATGGTTCACCCCTCCACTTT. Its translation: CASSLGDGSPLHF. Full variable domain (missing parts from reference TRBV7-6 and TRBJ1-6): GAGVSQSPRYKVTKRGQDVALRCDPISGHVSLYWYRQALGQGPEFLTYFNYEAQQDKSGLPNDRFSAERPEGSISTLTIQRTEQRDSAMYRCASSLGDGSPLHFGNGTRLTVT.

The V call is TRBV4-3, the J call TRBJ1-2; tentative D call: TRBD1 (5 bases). Per the germline V gene, CDR1 is LGHNA and CDR2 is YSLEER. V was shortened by 3 bases and J by 6 bases, with 20 bases between the two germline ends. The CDR3 is 16 residues long. CDR3: CASSQDGTNKQDGYTF. The CDR3 nucleotides read TGCGCCAGCAGCCAGGATGGGACCAACAAACAAGATGGCTACACCTTC.

This clonotype showed up just a few times. The chain is built from TRBV18 and TRBJ1-3, with D uncertain. The CDR3 consists of 16 residues. Germline V gene data show CDR1 as KGHSH and CDR2 as LQKENI. Trimming stripped 3 bases from V and 3 bases from J, with 15 bases between. As DNA, the CDR3 is TGTGCCAGCTCACCGAGCCCCGGGTTGCTTGGAAACACCATATATTTT. Amino acid sequence: CASSPSPGLLGNTIYF.